Shown below are 13 T cell receptor beta chains from a single sample sequenced in a study of T cells in Graves' hyperthyroidism and ophthalmopathy. Amplified regions were TCR beta CDR3 sequences from RNA transcripts. First-round RT-PCR with HTBI primers amplified the TCR CDR3 region. TCRdb independently ran MiXCR on the multiplex PCR reads; one entry per CDR3 protein. The sample holds approximately 400,000 distinct CDR3 sequences, about 25% seen once. The sample comprised blood. These receptors were obtained from a man in his fifties or sixties with Graves' hyperthyroidism.

The CDR3 nucleotides read TGTGCCAGCAGTTTATACAGCTACGAGCAGTACTTC. This sequence encodes CASSLYSYEQYF. The chain employs TRBV27 and TRBJ2-7; D is ambiguous. Germline assignment: CDR1 MNHEY and CDR2 SMNVEV (reference sequence). Trimming pared 1 base from V and 3 bases from J, leaving 4 bases between. This CDR3 has 12 residues.

This clonotype was seen more than once but under ten times. V is TRBV7-3 and J is TRBJ2-3; perhaps TRBD1 as D (6 bases). V was pared by 3 bases and J by 0 bases, with 10 bases between. The CDR3 sequence is 15 residues long. From germline, CDR1 is SGHTA and CDR2 FQGTGA. The CDR3 spells CASSFDRTSTDTQYF. The DNA of the CDR3 is TGTGCCAGCAGCTTCGACAGGACTAGCACAGATACGCAGTATTTT.

The chain carries TRBV5-1 and TRBJ2-7; 8 bases are a match to TRBD2. The CDR3 covers 15 residues. Looked up from germline, CDR1 is SGHRS and CDR2 is YFSETQ. Trimming at V came to 1 base and at J to 3 bases, leaving 6 bases not matched to a gene. The chain's CDR3 is CASSLLAGTNYEQYF. CDR3 nucleotides: TGCGCCAGCAGCTTGTTAGCGGGGACCAACTACGAGCAGTACTTC. Looking up the rest from reference TRBV5-1 and TRBJ2-7 gives the full variable domain: KAGVTQTPRYLIKTRGQQVTLSCSPISGHRSVSWYQQTPGQGLQFLFEYFSETQRNKGNFPGRFSGRQFSNSRSEMNVSTLELGDSALYLCASSLLAGTNYEQYFGPGTRLTVT.

This chain connects TRBV6-1 to TRBJ1-1; TRBD1 might be the D (5 bases). The V gene's germline CDR1 is MNHNS and CDR2 SASEGT. With 7 bases removed from V and 1 base from J, the gap between germline ends came to 19 bases. This CDR3 is built from 16 residues. The CDR3 is CASISSLGVQNTEAFF. The CDR3, as DNA: TGTGCCAGCATATCCTCCCTGGGGGTTCAGAACACTGAAGCTTTCTTT.

The gene calls are TRBV12-3 or TRBV12-4 and TRBJ1-1; D unclear. Trimming left V 3 bases short and J 7 bases short, with 12 bases between. CDR3 size: 13 residues. The CDR3 here is CASSLSAQLEAFF. The DNA for the CDR3 is TGTGCCAGCAGTTTGAGTGCACAGCTTGAAGCTTTCTTT.

The rearrangement uses TRBV10-3 and TRBJ2-3, with D perhaps TRBD2 (5 bases). Trimming took 0 bases from V and 5 from J, leaving 12 bases between them. Per the germline V gene, CDR1 is ENHRY and CDR2 is SYGVKD. The CDR3 covers 15 residues. For the CDR3, the DNA is TGTGCCATCAGTGAGTCGCCAGCGGTCGGAGATACGCAGTATTTT. Translating gives CAISESPAVGDTQYF.

This chain uses TRBV10-3 with TRBJ1-1, with no clear D. This CDR3 has 12 residues. V lost 3 bases and J 0 bases, leaving 2 bases between the germline ends. Germline V gene lookup returns CDR1 ENHRY and CDR2 SYGVKD. The CDR3 region is CAISDLNTEAFF. The CDR3 nucleotides read TGTGCCATCAGTGACTTGAACACTGAAGCTTTCTTT.

J is TRBJ2-5 and V is TRBV5-1; 10 bases are a match to TRBD2. V shed 2 bases and J 4 bases; nucleotides not matched to a gene: 8. This CDR3 region has 16 residues. The V gene's germline CDR1 is SGHRS and CDR2 YFSETQ. In nucleotides, the CDR3 is TGCGCCAGCAGCTTTGGAGCCTTAGCGGGAGGAGAGACCCAGTACTTC. This codes for CASSFGALAGGETQYF.

This clonotype showed up just a few times. The rearrangement uses TRBV12-3 or TRBV12-4 and TRBJ1-1; no firm D call. CDR3 length equals 14 residues. The V gene lost 1 base and the J gene lost 5 bases, with 11 bases spanning the gap. The CDR3 protein is CASSLGPGVTEAFF. CDR3 nucleotide sequence: TGTGCCAGCAGTTTAGGGCCGGGAGTGACTGAAGCTTTCTTT.

This sequence joins TRBV12-3 or TRBV12-4 and TRBJ2-1; D ambiguous. This CDR3 has 12 residues. The V end lost 6 bases, the J end lost 14 bases, and 17 bases lay between the germline ends. The CDR3 nucleotides read TGTGCCAGCAGCACCCTCCCCCCTTGCGAGTTCTTC. Translating it yields CASSTLPPCEFF.

There are a few counts of this clonotype. J is TRBJ2-1 and V is TRBV6-2 or TRBV6-3; 9 bases are shared with TRBD2. This CDR3 is 14 amino acids long. After removal of 5 bases from V and 6 bases from J, the junction contained 5 bases not matched to a gene. CDR1 is MNHEY and CDR2 is SVGEGT in the germline V gene. Here the CDR3 reads CASSPLAGPNEQFF. The DNA for the CDR3 is TGTGCCAGCAGTCCACTAGCGGGCCCCAATGAGCAGTTCTTC.

The V gene is TRBV2, the J gene TRBJ1-4; a weak D match, TRBD1 (5 bases). The germline gives CDR1 SNHLY, CDR2 FYNNEI. The CDR3 is made up of 15 amino acids. The germline V and J ends were trimmed by 2 bases and 3 bases, with 10 bases remaining between them. Written as DNA, the CDR3 is TGTGCCAGCAGTGAAAGTGGGACCGCTAATGAAAAACTGTTTTTT. Protein sequence: CASSESGTANEKLFF. The variable domain in full, completed from reference TRBV2 and TRBJ1-4, reads EPEVTQTPSHQVTQMGQEVILRCVPISNHLYFYWYRQILGQKVEFLVSFYNNEISEKSEIFDDQFSVERPDGSNFTLKIRSTKLEDSAMYFCASSESGTANEKLFFGSGTQLSVL.

This clonotype was seen many times. The chain has TRBV7-9 and TRBJ2-7; D is perhaps TRBD2 (6 bases). This CDR3 region has 15 residues. CDR1 and CDR2 (germline): SEHNR, FQNEAQ (reference sequence). V was trimmed by 1 base and J by 4 bases, leaving 14 bases between them. The DNA of the CDR3 is TGTGCCAGCAGCTTAGGCATAGCGGATAGTTACGAGCAGTACTTC. It encodes CASSLGIADSYEQYF.